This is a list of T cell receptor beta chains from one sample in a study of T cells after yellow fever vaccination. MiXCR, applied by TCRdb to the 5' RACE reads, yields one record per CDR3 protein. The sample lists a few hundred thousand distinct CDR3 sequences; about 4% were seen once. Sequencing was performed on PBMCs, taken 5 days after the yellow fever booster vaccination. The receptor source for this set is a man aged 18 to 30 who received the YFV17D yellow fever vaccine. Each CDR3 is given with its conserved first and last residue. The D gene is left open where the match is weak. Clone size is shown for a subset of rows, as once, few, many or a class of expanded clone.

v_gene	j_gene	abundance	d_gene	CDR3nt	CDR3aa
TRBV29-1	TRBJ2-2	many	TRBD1	TGCAGCGTGCCCGGGACAGGGAAAACCGGGGAGCTGTTTTTT	CSVPGTGKTGELFF
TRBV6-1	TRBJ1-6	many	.	TGTGCCAGCAGTGGACCGGCGGGGCGAATAAGATCCTATAATTCACCCCTCCACTTT	CASSGPAGRIRSYNSPLHF
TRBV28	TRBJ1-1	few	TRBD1	TGTGCCAGCAGTTTCGGGACAGCCAGGGACACTGAAGCTTTCTTT	CASSFGTARDTEAFF
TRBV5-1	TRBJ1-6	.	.	TGCGCCAGCAGCTCGGTGGAGGGTCGGTCACCCCTCCACTTT	CASSSVEGRSPLHF
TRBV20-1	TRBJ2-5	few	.	TGCAGTGCTGGACCTCCCGGGCGGGGCCAAGAGACCCAGTACTTC	CSAGPPGRGQETQYF
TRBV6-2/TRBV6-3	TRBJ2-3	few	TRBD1	TGTGCCAGTTACTCGATGGACAGGCACACAGATACGCAGTATTTT	CASYSMDRHTDTQYF
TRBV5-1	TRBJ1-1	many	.	TGCGCCAGCAGCTCCCGGGGGGCAACTGAAGCTTTCTTT	CASSSRGATEAFF
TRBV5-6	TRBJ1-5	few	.	TGTGCCAGCATCCTCGCAACGGGGAATCAGCCCCAGCATTTT	CASILATGNQPQHF
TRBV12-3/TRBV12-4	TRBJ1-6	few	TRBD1	TGTGCCAGCAGTTTACAAGGGGGCGTCGCACCCCTCCACTTT	CASSLQGGVAPLHF
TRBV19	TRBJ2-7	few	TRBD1	TGTGCCACCAAGACAGGGGACCTCTCCTACGAGCAGTACTTC	CATKTGDLSYEQYF
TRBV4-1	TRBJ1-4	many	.	TGCGCCAGCAGCCAAGTAGCGCCCGAAGCAACTAATGAAAAACTGTTTTTT	CASSQVAPEATNEKLFF
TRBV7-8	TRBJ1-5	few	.	TGTGCCAGCAGCAGGACGGCAGGGTTGCATCAGCCCCAGCATTTT	CASSRTAGLHQPQHF
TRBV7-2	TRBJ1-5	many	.	TGTGCCAGCAGCAGAACAGGCAATCAGCCCCAGCATTTT	CASSRTGNQPQHF
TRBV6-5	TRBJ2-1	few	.	TGTGCCAGCCGTCCAGGGTCCTCCTACAATGAGCAGTTCTTC	CASRPGSSYNEQFF
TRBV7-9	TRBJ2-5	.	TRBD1	TGTGCCAGCAGCCGGGGACAGGATCGAGAGACCCAGTACTTC	CASSRGQDRETQYF
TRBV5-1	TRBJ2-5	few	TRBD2	TGCGCCAGCAGCGCCCACCAGTGGGGGAGGGGAGAGACCCAGTACTTC	CASSAHQWGRGETQYF
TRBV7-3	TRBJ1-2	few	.	TGTGCCAGCAGCTTAATCGCCGGCCCTAACTATGGCTACACCTTC	CASSLIAGPNYGYTF
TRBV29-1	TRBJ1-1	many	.	TGCAGCGTTGAAGGTTTAGCGGGGGCTTTCTTT	CSVEGLAGAFF
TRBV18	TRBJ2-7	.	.	TGTGCCAGCTCACCATACAGAACCTACGAGCAGTACTTC	CASSPYRTYEQYF
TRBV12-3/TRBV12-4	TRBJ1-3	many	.	TGTGCCAGCAGCTGGGTGCCAAGGGTCTCTGGAAACACCATATATTTT	CASSWVPRVSGNTIYF
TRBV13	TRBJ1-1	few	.	TGTGCCAGCAGCCTAAGGACAGCCAGCACTGAAGCTTTCTTT	CASSLRTASTEAFF
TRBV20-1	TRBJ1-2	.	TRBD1	TGCAGTGCACTCCCCGGGACAGGGGACCGACCCAGGGATGGCTACACCTTC	CSALPGTGDRPRDGYTF
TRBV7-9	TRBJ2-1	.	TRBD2	TGTGCCAGCAGCATGTTAGGCGGGGGGGCCGATGAGCAGTTCTTC	CASSMLGGGADEQFF
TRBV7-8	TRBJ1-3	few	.	TGTGCCAGCAGCTTACAGATTTCCTCTGGAAACACCATATATTTT	CASSLQISSGNTIYF
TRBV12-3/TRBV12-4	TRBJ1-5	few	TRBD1	TGTGCCAGCAGTTTAGCCCGGGGGACAGGCAATCAGCCCCAGCATTTT	CASSLARGTGNQPQHF
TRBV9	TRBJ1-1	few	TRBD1	TGTGCCAGCAACAGGGGCTCTGGGAACACTGAAGCTTTCTTT	CASNRGSGNTEAFF
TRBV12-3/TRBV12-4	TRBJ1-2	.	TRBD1	TGTGCCAGCAGCCTTTCAGGGGGGAGCTATGGCTACACCTTC	CASSLSGGSYGYTF
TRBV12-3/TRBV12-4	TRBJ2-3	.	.	TGTGCCAGCAGTACTACCCCCGACCCGAGTTTGAATACGCAGTATTTT	CASSTTPDPSLNTQYF
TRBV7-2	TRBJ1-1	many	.	TGTGCCAGCAGCTCCGACGGAGCTTTCTTT	CASSSDGAFF
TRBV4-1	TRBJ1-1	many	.	TGCGCCAGCAGCCAAGAACGGGGTTTCACTGAAGCTTTCTTT	CASSQERGFTEAFF
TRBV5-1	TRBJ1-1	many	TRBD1	TGCGCCAGCAGCATTGGGACAGGGGAAACTGAAGCTTTCTTT	CASSIGTGETEAFF
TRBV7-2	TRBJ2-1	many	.	TGTGCCAGCAGCCCCCCAAGGGGGGTTTACAATGAGCAGTTCTTC	CASSPPRGVYNEQFF
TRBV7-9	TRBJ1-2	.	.	TGTGCCAGCATTGGGTCCATTGGCTATGGCTACACCTTC	CASIGSIGYGYTF
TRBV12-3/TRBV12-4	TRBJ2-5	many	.	TGTGCCAGCAGTTTATACGAGACCCAGTACTTC	CASSLYETQYF
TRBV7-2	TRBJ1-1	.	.	TGTGCCAGCAGCCCGTACGCGGCGGACACTGAAGCTTTCTTT	CASSPYAADTEAFF
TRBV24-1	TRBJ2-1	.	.	TGTGCCACCAGTGACCCTAACGGGGTTAATGAGCAGTTCTTC	CATSDPNGVNEQFF
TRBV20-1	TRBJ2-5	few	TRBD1	TGCAGTGCTGGGGACAGTACACAAGAGACCCAGTACTTC	CSAGDSTQETQYF
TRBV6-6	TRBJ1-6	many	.	TGTGCCAGCAGTTACGGGGCAGGGAGCCCTCCCCTCCACTTT	CASSYGAGSPPLHF
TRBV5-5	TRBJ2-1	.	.	TGTGCCAGCAGCTTGTTTTCTATGAATGAGCAGTTCTTC	CASSLFSMNEQFF
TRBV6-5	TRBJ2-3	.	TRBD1	TGTGCCAGCGCAGGACAGGGTGCAGATACGCAGTATTTT	CASAGQGADTQYF
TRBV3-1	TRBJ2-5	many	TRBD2	TGTGCCAGCAGCCAAGTCCTAGCGGGGTTGCAAGAGACCCAGTACTTC	CASSQVLAGLQETQYF
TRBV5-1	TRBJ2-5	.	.	TGCGCCAGCAGCTCGGTCGGAGATCAAGAGACCCAGTACTTC	CASSSVGDQETQYF
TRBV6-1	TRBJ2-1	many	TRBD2	TGTGCCAGCACCGAACTTGTAGCGGGGGGGCGGGATGAGCAGTTCTTC	CASTELVAGGRDEQFF
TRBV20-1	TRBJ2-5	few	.	TGCAGTGCCCGGGGGGCTGATGAGACCCAGTACTTC	CSARGADETQYF
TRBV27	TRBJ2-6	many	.	TGTGCCAGCAGTTTCGGAGTCTCTGGGGCCAACGTCCTGACTTTC	CASSFGVSGANVLTF